A selection of T cell receptor beta chains follows, all from one sample in a study of T cells and copy number aberrations in small-cell lung cancer. Assay used: immunoSEQ multiplex PCR; TCRdb lists only in-frame clones, some missing. There are 2,500 to 3,000 clones in the sample; approximately 82% occur only once, and 10% to 13% lies in the top ten. The sequencing input was normal tissue next to the tumor. Receptor source: a man in his 70s with small cell lung cancer. Both conserved end residues are part of each CDR3. The D gene is left open where the match is weak. Clone size appears in some rows only: once, few, many, or a class for an expanded clone.

v_gene	j_gene	abundance	d_gene	CDR3aa	CDR3nt
TRBV5-4	TRBJ2-2	.	TRBD1	CASTSQYRGPGELFF	TGTGCCAGCACCAGCCAATACAGGGGGCCCGGGGAGCTGTTTTTT
TRBV9	TRBJ1-5	.	.	CASSVGESNQPQHF	TGTGCCAGCAGCGTTGGGGAGAGCAATCAGCCCCAGCATTTT
TRBV19	TRBJ2-1	.	.	CASKARMGNEQFF	TGTGCCAGTAAGGCTAGGATGGGAAATGAGCAGTTCTTC
TRBV18	TRBJ2-5	.	.	CASSPAQGFFQETQYF	TGTGCCAGCTCACCCGCTCAGGGTTTTTTCCAAGAGACCCAGTACTTC
TRBV11-1	TRBJ2-2	.	.	CASSLGESGELFF	TGTGCCAGCAGCTTAGGGGAGTCCGGGGAGCTGTTTTTT
TRBV28	TRBJ1-5	.	.	CASSRTGYSNQPQHF	TGTGCCAGCAGCCGAACAGGGTACAGCAATCAGCCCCAGCATTTT
TRBV9	TRBJ2-2	.	TRBD1	CASSNTGGAGGELFF	TGTGCCAGCAGCAACACAGGGGGCGCCGGCGGGGAGCTGTTTTTT
TRBV5-6	TRBJ2-4	.	.	CASSFGSLAKNIQYF	TGTGCCAGCAGCTTTGGCAGTCTAGCCAAAAACATTCAGTACTTC
TRBV7-3	TRBJ2-3	.	TRBD2	CASSLYTGRAGTDTQYF	TGTGCCAGCAGCTTATATACCGGGAGGGCCGGCACAGATACGCAGTATTTT
TRBV9	TRBJ2-3	.	.	CASSAEGDTQYF	TGTGCCAGCAGCGCCGAAGGGGATACGCAGTATTTT
TRBV27	TRBJ1-1	.	.	CASSLSGRLNTEAFF	TGTGCCAGCAGTTTATCGGGGCGGTTGAACACTGAAGCTTTCTTT
TRBV7-9	TRBJ2-7	.	.	CASSTGPQGSEQYF	TGTGCCAGCAGCACTGGCCCCCAGGGATCCGAGCAGTACTTC
TRBV29-1	TRBJ2-1	.	TRBD2	CSARPAGGRDEQFF	TGCAGCGCCCGGCCTGCGGGGGGCCGCGATGAGCAGTTCTTC
TRBV9	TRBJ2-5	few	.	CASSTQPGVETQYF	TGTGCCAGCAGCACACAACCAGGGGTGGAGACCCAGTACTTC
TRBV6-1	TRBJ2-5	.	.	CASSERQYGTQYF	TGTGCCAGCAGTGAACGCCAATACGGGACCCAGTACTTC
TRBV11-3	TRBJ2-5	few	.	CASSLSQQETQYF	TGTGCCAGCAGCTTAAGCCAGCAAGAGACCCAGTACTTC
TRBV19	TRBJ1-2	.	.	CASSITTGGYTF	TGTGCCAGTAGTATAACGACCGGGGGCTACACCTTC
TRBV30	TRBJ1-5	once	.	CAWSVRGRGNQPQHF	TGTGCCTGGAGTGTACGGGGGAGGGGGAATCAGCCCCAGCATTTT
TRBV6-5	TRBJ1-2	.	.	CASSRGDGYTF	TGTGCCAGCAGTCGGGGGGATGGCTACACCTTC
TRBV7-9	TRBJ1-1	.	.	CASSLGGAVNTEAFF	TGTGCCAGCAGCTTGGGGGGGGCCGTGAACACTGAAGCTTTCTTT
TRBV7-9	TRBJ2-1	.	.	CASSVNRDGNEQFF	TGTGCCAGCAGCGTGAACCGGGACGGGAATGAGCAGTTCTTC
TRBV4-1	TRBJ2-2	.	.	CASRGPGTGELFF	TGCGCCAGCCGGGGGCCAGGCACCGGGGAGCTGTTTTTT
TRBV19	TRBJ2-7	.	TRBD2	CASSPLAGVYEQYF	TGTGCCAGTAGTCCACTAGCGGGAGTCTACGAGCAGTACTTC
TRBV27	TRBJ1-3	.	.	CASSLSMYSGNTIYF	TGTGCCAGCAGTTTATCTATGTACTCTGGAAACACCATATATTTT
TRBV7-9	TRBJ2-2	.	.	CIAGELFF	TGTATAGCCGGGGAGCTGTTTTTT
TRBV19	TRBJ2-1	once	TRBD1	CASMWTGGNEQFF	TGTGCCAGTATGTGGACAGGGGGCAATGAGCAGTTCTTC
TRBV30	TRBJ1-6	.	.	CAWRSGNSPLHF	TGTGCCTGGAGATCTGGGAATTCACCCCTCCACTTT
TRBV7-8	TRBJ1-5	.	.	CASSLEDSSNQPQHF	TGTGCCAGCAGCTTAGAAGACAGTAGCAATCAGCCCCAGCATTTT
TRBV5-1	TRBJ2-1	.	TRBD2	CASSLAPFLAGGRDEQFF	TGCGCCAGCAGCTTGGCCCCTTTTCTAGCGGGAGGTCGGGATGAGCAGTTCTTC